This paragraph covers one T cell receptor (beta chain) sequence. Antigen: not known. At one of its ends the junction is not consistent with the germline gene, which may arise from a read error. The sample comes from a study of response to subunit inactivated influenza vaccine. Whole-study results and caveats: New T cells are recruited in small numbers by each seasonal influenza vaccination, according to the authors' suggestion.

Germline loops: CDR1 LGHNA, CDR2 YNFKEQ. The CDR3 runs to 17 residues. TCRdb processed the RT-PCR reads anew with MiXCR; each CDR3 protein has one entry. The data show fewer than 650,000 distinct CDR3 sequences, with approximately 12% seen just once and about an eighth held by the top ten. This receptor was taken from a man aged 50-59 years who received an inactivated influenza vaccine. Material: PBMCs from blood, obtained roughly 6 weeks after vaccination. The rearrangement joins TRBV4-2 to TRBJ2-1; 9 bases fit TRBD2. The CDR3 bases are TGTGCCAGCAGCCTCCGTGTAGCGGGAGCCTCCTACACTGAGCAGTTCTTC. This codes for CASSLRVAGASYTEQFF.